This T cell receptor beta chain was recorded in a study of blood T cells in healthy people across ages. Germline CDR1 is MNHNS and CDR2 is SASEGT. The CDR3 sequence is 17 residues long. Researchers isolated at least 6 million PBMCs per sample. Together with a sample-barcoded 5' primer, a J-beta primer mix was included in a second PCR lasting roughly 6 to 12 cycles. Tagging of each cDNA molecule was performed by a template-switch adaptor with 12 random nucleotides. TCRdb reanalysed the 5' RACE reads using MiXCR and keeps one entry per CDR3 protein. The sample lists about 2 million distinct CDR3 sequences; around half were seen once.

The origin of this receptor is a woman aged 40 to 55 in good health. The chain employs TRBV6-1 and TRBJ2-4; 8 nucleotides align to TRBD1. The J call may not be correct, given that the DNA end is closer to TRBJ2-7. Sequencing input: blood. The CDR3 nucleotides are TGTGCCAGCCCCCTCACCGAGCCCAGGGGGCGACCCCACGAGCAGTACTTC. This translates into CASPLTEPRGRPHEQYF.